This T cell receptor beta chain was documented in a study of blood T cells in healthy people across ages. About the study: Template switching recovered approximately one barcoded beta molecule for every two T cells.

This clonotype was detected many times. A sample-barcoded 5' primer and a J-beta primer mix were used in a second PCR of about 6 to 11 cycles. TCRdb re-called the 5' RACE reads with MiXCR, one entry per CDR3 protein. Found here are fewer than 800,000 distinct CDR3 sequences, around 20% of them singletons; the top ten hold roughly 3.7%. This clonotype originated in a man between 65 and 79 years old in good health. Sequencing was performed on blood.

CDR3 protein: CASSQQGGYNEQFF. The CDR3 DNA sequence: TGCGCCAGCAGTCAGCAGGGCGGGTACAATGAGCAGTTCTTC. The chain combines TRBV5-1 with TRBJ2-1; the D gene could be TRBD1 or TRBD2 (5 bases each). Germline CDR1 is SGHRS and CDR2 is YFSETQ. CDR3 length: 14 amino acids. V was shortened by 5 bases and J by 4 bases, with 13 bases between the two germline ends.